The rows below give T cell receptor beta chains drawn from one sample of a study of identical twins. MiXCR, run by TCRdb on the 5' RACE reads, gives a single entry per CDR3 protein. The sample holds around 530,000 distinct CDR3 sequences, roughly 15% seen once. This sample was shared with a second study, whose subject was yellow fever vaccine responses in identical twins.

The sequencing sample was made of CD4+ T cells sorted from blood. Receptors were obtained from a woman aged 18 to 35 in good health. The CDR3 runs from the conserved cysteine through the conserved F or W. The D gene is left open where the match is weak. Rows give clone size only sometimes, using once, few, many, or a class for an expanded clone.

CDR3 DNA: TGTGCCAGCAGTTTCGGGCCTGGGATCGGGAATTATGGCTACACCTTC
CDR3 protein: CASSFGPGIGNYGYTF
D gene: -
J gene: TRBJ1-2
V gene: TRBV6-5
clone size: few

CDR3 DNA: TGTGCCACCAGTGTACGCGGTTCCTACAATGAGCAGTTCTTC
CDR3 protein: CATSVRGSYNEQFF
D gene: -
J gene: TRBJ2-1
V gene: TRBV24-1
clone size: -

CDR3 DNA: TGTGCCATCAGTACCTCCGGGACTAGCGGGGGGGCCAGCTACAATGAGCAGTTCTTC
CDR3 protein: CAISTSGTSGGASYNEQFF
D gene: TRBD2
J gene: TRBJ2-1
V gene: TRBV10-3
clone size: -

CDR3 DNA: TGTGCCAGCAGCTTAATTACGCTAGCGGGGGGTTATGAGCAGTTCTTC
CDR3 protein: CASSLITLAGGYEQFF
D gene: TRBD2
J gene: TRBJ2-1
V gene: TRBV7-9
clone size: -

CDR3 DNA: TGTGCCAGCAGTGAATCGGAAGTGGATGAAAAACTGTTTTTT
CDR3 protein: CASSESEVDEKLFF
D gene: -
J gene: TRBJ1-4
V gene: TRBV2
clone size: many

CDR3 DNA: TGCGCCAGCAGCTTGATAGCGGTCGACACCGGGGAGCTGTTTTTT
CDR3 protein: CASSLIAVDTGELFF
D gene: -
J gene: TRBJ2-2
V gene: TRBV5-1
clone size: few

CDR3 DNA: TGCGCCAGCAGCTTGGGCAGGGGAGCTGAAGCTTTCTTT
CDR3 protein: CASSLGRGAEAFF
D gene: -
J gene: TRBJ1-1
V gene: TRBV5-1
clone size: -

CDR3 DNA: TGTGCCAGCAGCTTAGGGGACAAAAAAAAACTGTTTTTT
CDR3 protein: CASSLGDKKKLFF
D gene: -
J gene: TRBJ1-4
V gene: TRBV7-9
clone size: -

CDR3 DNA: TGTGCCATCAGTGGAAATGGAGATACGCAGTATTTT
CDR3 protein: CAISGNGDTQYF
D gene: -
J gene: TRBJ2-3
V gene: TRBV10-3
clone size: -

CDR3 DNA: TGTGCCAGCAGCCGGGCATTTGTCCTCTATGGCTACACCTTC
CDR3 protein: CASSRAFVLYGYTF
D gene: -
J gene: TRBJ1-2
V gene: TRBV12-3/TRBV12-4
clone size: -

CDR3 DNA: TGTGCCAGCAGGGACTACAATGAGCAGTTCTTC
CDR3 protein: CASRDYNEQFF
D gene: -
J gene: TRBJ2-1
V gene: TRBV28
clone size: many